This T cell receptor (beta chain) was identified during a study of control samples from healthy donors and cancer patients. The data were produced by immunoSEQ multiplex PCR, yet TCRdb's version contains in-frame clones alone and is incomplete. The data contain about 190,000 clones, approximately 90% of them singletons. The CDR3 consists of 15 residues. With V trimmed by 4 bases and J by 6 bases, 11 bases remained unmatched. In germline, CDR1 is LGHDT, CDR2 YNNKEL (reference sequence). The specimen was blood. The receptor was derived from a man aged 25 to 40 in good health. The genes are TRBV3-1 (or the pseudogene TRBV3-2) and TRBJ2-7, with 8 nucleotides matching TRBD1. The CDR3 spells CASSRGQGAGGEQYF. CDR3 sequence (DNA): TGTGCCAGCAGCCGGGGCCAGGGGGCAGGGGGCGAGCAGTACTTC.